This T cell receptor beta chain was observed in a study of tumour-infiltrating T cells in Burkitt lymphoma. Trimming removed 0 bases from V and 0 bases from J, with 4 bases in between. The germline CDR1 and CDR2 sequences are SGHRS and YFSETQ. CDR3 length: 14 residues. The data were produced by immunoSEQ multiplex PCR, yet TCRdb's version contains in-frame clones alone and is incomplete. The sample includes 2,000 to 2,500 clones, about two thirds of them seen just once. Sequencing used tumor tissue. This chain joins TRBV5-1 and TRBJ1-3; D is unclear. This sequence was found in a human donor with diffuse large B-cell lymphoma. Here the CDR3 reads CASSLGGSGNTIYF. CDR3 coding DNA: TGCGCCAGCAGCTTGGGGGGCTCTGGAAACACCATATATTTT. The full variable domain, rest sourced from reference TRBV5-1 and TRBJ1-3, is KAGVTQTPRYLIKTRGQQVTLSCSPISGHRSVSWYQQTPGQGLQFLFEYFSETQRNKGNFPGRFSGRQFSNSRSEMNVSTLELGDSALYLCASSLGGSGNTIYFGEGSWLTVV.